This TCR beta chain was observed in a study of blood T cell repertoires in COVID-19. Overall study context: Both acute and convalescent COVID-19 samples were obtained from the United States, Italy and Spain.

Per germline, CDR1 SGHNT and CDR2 YYREEE (reference sequence). CDR3 length equals 18 residues. The ends lost 4 bases at V and 1 base at J; junction bases unmatched: 8. Only in-frame clones appear in the TCRdb table, and some are missing; sequencing was by immunoSEQ multiplex PCR. Here the sample spans about 40,000 clones, 75% to 90% being singletons. This receptor was identified in a human donor in a cohort sampled during active COVID-19. The rearrangement joins TRBV5-4 to TRBJ2-7; 16 bases are shared with TRBD2. Specimen: peripheral blood. The CDR3 DNA reads as TGTGCCAGCAGCCTCGGGACTAGCGGGGGGGTATATTCCTACGAGCAGTACTTC. Its translation: CASSLGTSGGVYSYEQYF.